This T cell receptor beta chain appears in the sequencing data of a study of a mutant IDH1 vaccine in newly diagnosed glioma. Points on this clone: What it binds is not known.

The sample's time point: week 47, end of study. Topical imiquimod was applied with each vaccine dose, which held 300 ug of mutant IDH1 20-mer peptide. Libraries were prepared by immunoSEQ multiplex PCR; TCRdb keeps only in-frame clonotypes and omits some of them. The profile shows tens of thousands of clones, approximately 65% of them singletons. V dropped 3 bases and J dropped 7 bases, with 16 bases sitting between them. This CDR3 comprises 14 residues. Germline V gene data show CDR1 as SGHTS and CDR2 as YDEGEE. This rearrangement joins TRBV5-8 to TRBJ2-5, with D perhaps matching TRBD1 (5 bases). Sequencing was performed on peripheral blood mononuclear cells (PBMCs), taken from a glioma patient whose treatment included an IDH1 peptide vaccine. The receptor's source is a man in his forties with glioma. Some clones in this sample may be carry-over from other donors' samples. CDR3 residues: CASSWGRMLGTQYF. DNA of the CDR3: TGTGCCAGCAGCTGGGGCAGGATGTTGGGGACCCAGTACTTC.